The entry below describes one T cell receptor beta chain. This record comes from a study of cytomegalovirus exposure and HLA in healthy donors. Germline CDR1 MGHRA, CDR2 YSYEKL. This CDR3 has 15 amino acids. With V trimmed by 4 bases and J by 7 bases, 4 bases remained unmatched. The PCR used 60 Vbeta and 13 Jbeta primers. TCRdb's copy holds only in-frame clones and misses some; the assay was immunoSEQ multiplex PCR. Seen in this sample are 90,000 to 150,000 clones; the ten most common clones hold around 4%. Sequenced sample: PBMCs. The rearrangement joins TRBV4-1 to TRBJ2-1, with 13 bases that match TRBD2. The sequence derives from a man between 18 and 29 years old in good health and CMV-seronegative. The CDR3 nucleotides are TGCGCCAGCAGCCGCCTACTAGCGGGAGGGAATGAGCAGTTCTTC. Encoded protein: CASSRLLAGGNEQFF.